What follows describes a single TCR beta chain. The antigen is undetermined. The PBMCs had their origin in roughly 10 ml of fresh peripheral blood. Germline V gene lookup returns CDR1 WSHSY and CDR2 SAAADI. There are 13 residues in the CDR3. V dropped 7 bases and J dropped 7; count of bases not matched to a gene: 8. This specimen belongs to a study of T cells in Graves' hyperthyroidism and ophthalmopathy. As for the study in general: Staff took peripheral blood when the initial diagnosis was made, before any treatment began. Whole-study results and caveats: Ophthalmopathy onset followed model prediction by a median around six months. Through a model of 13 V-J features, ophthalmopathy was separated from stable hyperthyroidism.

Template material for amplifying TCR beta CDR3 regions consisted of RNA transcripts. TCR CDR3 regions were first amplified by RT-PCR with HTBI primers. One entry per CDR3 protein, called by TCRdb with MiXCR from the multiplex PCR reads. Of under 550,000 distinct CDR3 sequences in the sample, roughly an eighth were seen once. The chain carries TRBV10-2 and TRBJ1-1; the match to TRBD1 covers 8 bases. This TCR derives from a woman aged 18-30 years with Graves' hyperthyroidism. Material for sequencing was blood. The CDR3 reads CASNDQGAGEAFF. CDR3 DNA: TGCGCCAGCAATGACCAGGGGGCTGGTGAAGCTTTCTTT.